The 20 T cell receptor beta chains in this list originate from one sample, sequenced in a study of control samples from healthy donors and cancer patients. Assay used: immunoSEQ multiplex PCR; TCRdb lists only in-frame clones, some missing. The sample contains 130,000 to 150,000 clones, over 85% of which appear only once. Sequenced: blood. These receptors originate from a man between 18 and 35 years old in good health.

This chain uses TRBV10-2 with TRBJ1-2, with D possibly TRBD1 on 6 matching bases. Germline CDR1 is WSHSY and CDR2 is SAAADI. V was cut by 5 bases and J by 8 bases, with 18 bases left in between. The CDR3 totals 14 residues. This CDR3 is CASSNPGAAIGYTF. The CDR3 coding sequence is TGCGCCAGCAGTAACCCGGGGGCCGCAATCGGCTACACCTTC.

This chain uses TRBV12-5 with TRBJ2-7, with D perhaps TRBD1 or TRBD2 (6 bases each). The length of the CDR3 is 11 residues. Germline V gene data show CDR1 as LGHNT and CDR2 as FRNRAP. Deletions cut 7 bases from V and 6 bases from J, with 10 bases between. CDR3 DNA sequence: TGTGCTAGTGCTGAGGGGGGCGAGCAGTACTTC. Its translation: CASAEGGEQYF.

The gene calls are TRBV10-2 and TRBJ1-1; TRBD1 matches 8 bases. This CDR3 comprises 16 residues. Germline lookup yields CDR1 WSHSY and CDR2 SAAADI. Trimming removed 6 bases from V and 6 bases from J; junction bases left unmatched: 15. CDR3 bases: TGCGCCAGCAGCCCCCCGGGGAACAGGGGGGGCCCTGAAGCTTTCTTT. Protein sequence: CASSPPGNRGGPEAFF.

This clone appeared once. This chain joins TRBV27 and TRBJ2-7, with TRBD1 as a possible D gene (6 bases). V dropped 5 bases and J dropped 5 bases, with 19 bases sitting between them. Germline CDR1 MNHEY, CDR2 SMNVEV (reference sequence). This CDR3 spans 15 amino acids. Here the CDR3 DNA reads TGTGCCAGCAGTGAACAGGGAAGAGGAAGGGACGAGCAGTACTTC. Translated, it gives CASSEQGRGRDEQYF.

The chain couples TRBV27 to TRBJ2-3; no definite D call. This CDR3 has 15 residues. Germline V gene sequence: CDR1 MNHEY, CDR2 SMNVEV (reference sequence). Trimming pared 1 base from V and 0 bases from J, leaving 8 bases between. In DNA, the CDR3 is TGTGCCAGCAGTTTATTGGGTACTAGCACAGATACGCAGTATTTT. Protein sequence: CASSLLGTSTDTQYF.

The chain is built from TRBV30 and TRBJ1-1; D is ambiguous. Germline loops: CDR1 GTSNPN, CDR2 SVGIG (reference sequence). CDR3 length: 15 amino acids. The V end was cut by 4 bases, the J end by 4 bases, with 19 bases between. CDR3 in amino acids: CAWTKGMGAGTEAFF. The CDR3, as DNA: TGTGCCTGGACCAAAGGGATGGGCGCGGGCACTGAAGCTTTCTTT.

The gene calls are TRBV5-1 and TRBJ2-2; D tentatively fits TRBD1 or TRBD2 (5 bases each). The length of the CDR3 is 15 residues. Germline V gene sequence: CDR1 SGHRS, CDR2 YFSETQ. Trimming removed 1 base at V and 6 bases at J, with 13 bases between. The CDR3 sequence: CASSLYGDHAGELFF. DNA of the CDR3: TGCGCCAGCAGCTTGTACGGGGACCACGCCGGGGAGCTGTTTTTT.

The gene calls are TRBV7-9 and TRBJ2-3; possible D gene TRBD2, 6 bases. Germline CDR1 SEHNR, CDR2 FQNEAQ (reference sequence). Between the trimmed V and J ends, which lost 0 bases and 0 bases, there was a span of 10 bases. The CDR3 runs 16 residues. DNA for the CDR3: TGTGCCAGCAGCTTAGCGCGGGGTGGAAGCACAGATACGCAGTATTTT. It specifies CASSLARGGSTDTQYF.

V usage is TRBV7-9 and J usage is TRBJ1-3; tentatively, D is TRBD1 (5 bases). Germline V lookup: CDR1 SEHNR, CDR2 FQNEAQ (reference sequence). This CDR3 contains 14 residues. V was clipped by 9 bases and J by 1 base, with 13 bases between them. The DNA of the CDR3 is TGTGCCAGTATCCCAGGGATGTCTGGAAACACCATATATTTT. It translates to CASIPGMSGNTIYF.

The chain couples TRBV4-1 to TRBJ2-7, with D perhaps assigned TRBD1 or TRBD2 (5 bases each). V was pared by 1 base and J by 3 bases, with 16 bases between. The CDR3 contains 16 residues. The V gene's germline CDR1 is MGHRA and CDR2 YSYEKL. CDR3 DNA: TGCGCCAGCAGCCAAGGGGGGAGCCAGCCATACTACGAGCAGTACTTC. The encoded protein is CASSQGGSQPYYEQYF.

The chain is built from TRBV7-8 and TRBJ2-1; 8 bases are shared with TRBD2. Trimming removed 5 bases from V and 5 bases from J; junction bases left unmatched: 14. This CDR3 is 17 amino acids long. Germline loops: CDR1 SGHVS, CDR2 FQNEAQ. The CDR3: CASSPWTSPNSHNEQFF. In DNA, the CDR3 is TGTGCCAGCAGCCCGTGGACTAGCCCTAATTCCCACAATGAGCAGTTCTTC. The full variable domain, with the rest looked up from reference TRBV7-8 and TRBJ2-1, is GAGVSQSPRYKVAKRGQDVALRCDPISGHVSLFWYQQALGQGPEFLTYFQNEAQLDKSGLPSDRFFAERPEGSVSTLKIQRTQQEDSAVYLCASSPWTSPNSHNEQFFGPGTRLTVL.

This rearrangement joins TRBV28 to TRBJ1-5, with 8 bases lining up with TRBD1. The CDR3 runs to 16 residues. Trimming cost V 5 bases and J 6 bases; bases outside gene matches: 12. Germline CDR1 MDHEN, CDR2 SYDVKM. CDR3 amino acids: CASSPYNGQGSQPQHF. CDR3 DNA: TGTGCCAGCAGTCCGTACAACGGACAGGGTAGTCAGCCCCAGCATTTT.

The chain recombines TRBV7-9 with TRBJ2-6; 10 positions match TRBD2. CDR1 and CDR2 (germline): SEHNR, FQNEAQ (reference sequence). Trimming took 1 base from V and 1 from J; bases not matched to a gene: 7. CDR3 length: 19 amino acids. The CDR3, as DNA: TGTGCCAGCAGCTTAGGTCAACTAGCGGGGTCTTCTGGGGCCAACGTCCTGACTTTC. This encodes CASSLGQLAGSSGANVLTF.

The chain couples TRBV18 to TRBJ1-5, with a tentative D call TRBD1 (5 bases). This CDR3 is built from 15 residues. Between the trimmed V and J ends, which lost 4 bases and 2 bases, there was a span of 12 bases. Germline values: CDR1 KGHSH, CDR2 LQKENI. The CDR3 loop reads CASSREGRGNQPQHF. The CDR3 DNA sequence: TGTGCCAGCTCACGGGAGGGGAGGGGCAATCAGCCCCAGCATTTT.

The genes are TRBV6-5 and TRBJ1-1; 7 nucleotides agree with TRBD1. Germline trimming cut 10 bases from V and 3 bases from J; bases unmatched to any gene: 11. This CDR3 spans 14 amino acids. Germline lookup yields CDR1 MNHEY and CDR2 SVGAGI. CDR3 loop: CATCRQGAYTEAFF. The CDR3 DNA reads TGTGCCACCTGCCGACAGGGCGCTTACACTGAAGCTTTCTTT.

The V gene is TRBV27, the J gene TRBJ2-2; 7 bases fit TRBD2. The CDR3 runs 15 residues. J was trimmed by 5 bases and V by 3 bases; bases with no gene match: 6. Germline values: CDR1 MNHEY, CDR2 SMNVEV (reference sequence). The CDR3 sequence is CASSFGAGDTGELFF. CDR3 bases: TGTGCCAGCAGTTTTGGGGCGGGAGATACCGGGGAGCTGTTTTTT.

The chain links TRBV10-3 to TRBJ2-1, with 9 bases lining up with TRBD2. The CDR3 runs 12 residues. Germline assignment: CDR1 ENHRY and CDR2 SYGVKD. V shed 10 bases, J shed 5 bases, and the junction held 3 bases outside the gene matches. CDR3 DNA: TGTGCCAGCAGACTAGCGGACAATGAGCAGTTCTTC. Translation: CASRLADNEQFF.

The V and J genes are TRBV15 and TRBJ2-3, with D uncertain. The V gene's germline CDR1 is LNHNV and CDR2 YYDKDF (reference sequence). This CDR3 has 15 amino acids. The V end lost 3 bases, the J end lost 5 bases, and 15 bases lay between the germline ends. CDR3 DNA sequence: TGTGCCACCAGCAGGACACGAGCCAGGTTAGATACGCAGTATTTT. It codes for CATSRTRARLDTQYF.

Written as DNA, the CDR3 is TGTGCCAGCAGTTTATTGGGGAACTACAATCAGCCCCAGCATTTT. Protein product: CASSLLGNYNQPQHF. The chain is built from TRBV27 and TRBJ1-5; D not certain. V lost 1 base and J 3 bases, leaving 10 bases between the germline ends. CDR1 MNHEY and CDR2 SMNVEV come from the germline V gene (reference sequence). The CDR3 has 15 amino acids.

The V gene is TRBV27, the J gene TRBJ1-2; D possibly corresponds to TRBD1 (5 bases). Germline-derived CDR1 and CDR2 are MNHEY and SMNVEV (reference sequence). The CDR3 is 14 residues long. V lost 0 bases to trimming and J lost 5 bases, with 10 bases between them. CDR3 coding DNA: TGTGCCAGCAGTTTATCCCATCGGGGGTATGGCTACACCTTC. It yields the protein CASSLSHRGYGYTF.